The 7 T cell receptor beta chains below come from one sample, sequenced in a study of blood T cells in healthy people across ages. Through a sample-barcoded 5' primer and a J-beta primer mix, a second PCR was run for 7 to 11 cycles. TCRdb reprocessed the 5' RACE reads via MiXCR and lists one record per CDR3 protein. The table lists about 1,800,000 distinct CDR3 sequences, roughly 27% of them singletons. Sequenced material: blood. Every receptor here comes from a woman aged 25 to 39 in good health.

This chain links TRBV20-1 with TRBJ2-1, with TRBD2 matching 13 bases. J was trimmed by 3 bases and V by 1 base; bases with no gene match: 9. Germline loops: CDR1 DFQATT, CDR2 SNEGSKA (reference sequence). This CDR3 contains 18 residues. The CDR3 DNA sequence: TGCAGTGCTAGAGGCGGGACTAGCGGGGAGATTCGCTACAATGAGCAGTTCTTC. Its translation: CSARGGTSGEIRYNEQFF.

V is TRBV3-1 and J is TRBJ1-4, with D possibly TRBD1 on 6 matching bases. V was trimmed by 7 bases and J by 5 bases, leaving 8 bases between them. Germline CDR1 and CDR2: LGHDT and YNNKEL (reference sequence). The CDR3 runs 12 residues. CDR3 bases: TGTGCCAGCAAAGGACAGAATGAAAAACTGTTTTTT. As protein: CASKGQNEKLFF.

V and J are TRBV7-9 and TRBJ2-5; D might be TRBD2 (5 bases). The germline gives CDR1 SEHNR, CDR2 FQNEAQ (reference sequence). Trimming took off 5 bases at V and 5 bases at J, with 15 bases between the two ends. The CDR3 covers 14 residues. The CDR3 spells CASSGRSSSETQYF. CDR3 bases: TGTGCCAGCAGCGGGCGGTCTAGCTCGGAGACCCAGTACTTC. Full variable domain (outside the CDR3, taken from reference TRBV7-9 and TRBJ2-5): DTGVSQNPRHKITKRGQNVTFRCDPISEHNRLYWYRQTLGQGPEFLTYFQNEAQLEKSRLLSDRFSAERPKGSFSTLEIQRTEQGDSAMYLCASSGRSSSETQYFGPGTRLLVL.

This chain joins TRBV2 and TRBJ1-6, with TRBD1 identical over 9 bases. The trim removed 10 bases at V and 9 bases at J, leaving 7 bases unmatched. This CDR3 contains 13 residues. CDR1 is SNHLY, CDR2 FYNNEI, per germline. The CDR3 reads CATAGQGSSPLHF. CDR3 coding DNA: TGTGCCACCGCGGGACAGGGAAGTTCACCCCTCCACTTT.

Ten or more counts support this clonotype. The rearrangement uses TRBV20-1 and TRBJ2-5; 8 bases are a match to TRBD1. CDR3 length: 13 residues. Germline CDR1 is DFQATT and CDR2 is SNEGSKA (reference sequence). Trimming cost V 5 bases and J 2 bases; bases outside gene matches: 4. The CDR3 loop is CSALGTGQETQYF. CDR3 sequence (DNA): TGCAGTGCTCTCGGGACAGGACAAGAGACCCAGTACTTC.

On this clonotype itself: A much larger clone differs by one base, so this may be a read error. The rearrangement joins TRBV5-1 to TRBJ2-3, with 8 bases matching TRBD2. The CDR3 consists of 15 residues. From germline, CDR1 is SGHRS and CDR2 YFSETQ. Trimming removed 4 bases from V and 3 bases from J; junction bases left unmatched: 7. CDR3 bases: TGCGCCAGCAGCGTGGCAGCGGGAGTGACAGATACGCAGTATTTT. Translation: CASSVAAGVTDTQYF.

This clonotype was seen at least ten times. The chain is built from TRBV20-1 and TRBJ1-2, with 8 bases identical to TRBD1. CDR3 length equals 14 residues. CDR1 is DFQATT, CDR2 SNEGSKA, per germline (reference sequence). V trimming: 4 bases; J trimming: 4 bases; junction bases outside the gene matches: 8. CDR3 residues: CSAIQGADAYGYTF. In nucleotides, the CDR3 is TGCAGTGCTATTCAGGGGGCAGATGCCTATGGCTACACCTTC.